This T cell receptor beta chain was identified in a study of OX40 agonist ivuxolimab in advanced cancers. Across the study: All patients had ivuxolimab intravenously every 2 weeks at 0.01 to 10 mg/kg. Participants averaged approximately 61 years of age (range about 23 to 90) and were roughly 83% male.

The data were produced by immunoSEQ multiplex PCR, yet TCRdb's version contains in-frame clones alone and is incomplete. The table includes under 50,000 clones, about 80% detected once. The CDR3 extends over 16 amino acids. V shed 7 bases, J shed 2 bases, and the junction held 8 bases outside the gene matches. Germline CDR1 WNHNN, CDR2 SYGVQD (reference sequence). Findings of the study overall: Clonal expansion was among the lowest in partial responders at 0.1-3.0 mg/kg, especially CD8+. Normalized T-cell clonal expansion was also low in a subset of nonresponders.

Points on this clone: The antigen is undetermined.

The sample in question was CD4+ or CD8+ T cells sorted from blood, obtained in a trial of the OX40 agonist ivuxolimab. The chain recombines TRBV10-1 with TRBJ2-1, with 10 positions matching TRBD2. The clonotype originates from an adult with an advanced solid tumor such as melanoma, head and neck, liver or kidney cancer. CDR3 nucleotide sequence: TGCGCCAGCAAGGCTAGCGGGAGTGGGGCCTACAATGAGCAGTTCTTC. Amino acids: CASKASGSGAYNEQFF.